The next 18 T cell receptor beta chains were all read from a single sample in a study of cytomegalovirus exposure and HLA in healthy donors. Profiled with immunoSEQ multiplex PCR; TCRdb holds only in-frame clones, not every one. This table holds tens of thousands of clones, 85% found once. Sequencing was performed on PBMCs. The receptor source for this set is a young man in good health and CMV-seropositive.

The chain joins TRBV10-3 to TRBJ1-2, with D tentatively TRBD1 (5 bases). Germline CDR1 and CDR2: ENHRY and SYGVKD. CDR3 length: 15 residues. The V end was cut by 2 bases, the J end by 4 bases, with 14 bases between. The DNA of the CDR3 is TGTGCCATCAGTGAGGGGCAGGGTACCGCCTATGGCTACACCTTC. As protein: CAISEGQGTAYGYTF.

This clone showed up just a few times. The chain carries TRBV19 and TRBJ2-4; TRBD2 matches 7 bases. The CDR3 totals 19 residues. Looked up from germline, CDR1 is LNHDA and CDR2 is SQIVND (reference sequence). V was clipped by 5 bases and J by 3 bases; unmatched bases: 19. Here the CDR3 DNA reads TGTGCCAGTAGTCTCGGCGGTAAGCGGGCGCCTAGCGGCAAAAACATTCAGTACTTC. This encodes CASSLGGKRAPSGKNIQYF.

CDR3 in amino acids: CASSSAIGYTF. Written as DNA, the CDR3 is TGTGCCAGCAGCTCAGCGATTGGCTACACCTTC. The chain links TRBV11-2 to TRBJ1-2; D remains unclear. Germline V CDR1 and CDR2: SGHAT, FQNNGV. The CDR3 spans 11 residues. Trimming removed 4 bases at V and 7 bases at J, with 7 bases between.

V usage is TRBV30 and J usage is TRBJ2-3; 9 bases are a match to TRBD2. Germline trimming cut 0 bases from V and 3 bases from J; bases unmatched to any gene: 7. Germline CDR1 is GTSNPN and CDR2 is SVGIG (reference sequence). There are 16 residues in the CDR3. The CDR3 sequence: CAWSVQLAGLTDTQYF. In nucleotides, the CDR3 is TGTGCCTGGAGTGTACAGCTAGCGGGATTGACAGATACGCAGTATTTT.

The chain has TRBV13 and TRBJ1-2; D perhaps matches TRBD1 (5 bases). Germline CDR1 and CDR2: PRHDT and FYEKMQ (reference sequence). This CDR3 spans 15 amino acids. The V end lost 4 bases, the J end lost 4 bases, and 16 bases lay between the germline ends. CDR3 region: CASSSNRGNGYGYTF. The CDR3 region has the DNA TGTGCCAGCAGCTCCAATCGGGGGAACGGCTATGGCTACACCTTC.

This clone showed up just a few times. CDR3 sequence (DNA): TGTGCCAGCAGCCCCCTCAGCAGGTTCTATGGCTACACCTTC. Protein product: CASSPLSRFYGYTF. The chain employs TRBV7-9 and TRBJ1-2; unclear D gene. Germline V gene data show CDR1 as SEHNR and CDR2 as FQNEAQ (reference sequence). There are 14 residues in the CDR3. The V gene lost 5 bases and the J gene lost 4 bases, with 14 bases spanning the gap.

This clone has just one count. CDR3 bases: TGTGCCATCAGAGGACAGGGAGAGACCCAGTACTTC. Its translation: CAIRGQGETQYF. The gene calls are TRBV10-3 and TRBJ2-5, with 8 bases identical to TRBD1. Germline trimming cut 6 bases from V and 4 bases from J; bases unmatched to any gene: 1. Germline V gene data show CDR1 as ENHRY and CDR2 as SYGVKD. This CDR3 comprises 12 residues.

V usage is TRBV28 and J usage is TRBJ2-3; 13 nucleotides agree with TRBD2. CDR1 is MDHEN, CDR2 SYDVKM, per germline. V lost 1 base, J lost 2 bases, and 12 bases stayed unmatched. The CDR3 extends over 20 amino acids. The CDR3 protein is CASSLFGTSGKRTTTDTQYF. The DNA for the CDR3 is TGTGCCAGCAGTTTATTCGGGACTAGCGGGAAACGAACTACCACAGATACGCAGTATTTT.

V usage is TRBV6-4 and J usage is TRBJ2-7; D perhaps matches TRBD2 (5 bases). The CDR3 length is 16 residues. Germline CDR1 and CDR2: MRHNA and SNTAGT. The V end was cut by 3 bases, the J end by 2 bases, with 17 bases between. The CDR3 DNA is TGTGCCAGCAGTGATCTCCTACTAGACCCTACCTACGAGCAGTACGTC. Its translation is CASSDLLLDPTYEQYV.

This clone was counted a single time. The V and J genes are TRBV27 and TRBJ1-5, with D possibly matching TRBD1 (6 bases). Trimming removed 3 bases at V and 3 bases at J, with 9 bases between. CDR3 size: 14 residues. Looked up from germline, CDR1 is MNHEY and CDR2 is SMNVEV (reference sequence). CDR3 in amino acids: CASSFRGFNQPQHF. CDR3 DNA sequence: TGTGCCAGCAGTTTTAGGGGGTTCAATCAGCCCCAGCATTTT.

The chain's CDR3 is CASSGGNSYEQYF. DNA of the CDR3: TGTGCCAGCTCCGGGGGGAACTCCTACGAGCAGTACTTC. The chain couples TRBV6-6 to TRBJ2-7; TRBD2 matches 7 bases. Germline V gene lookup returns CDR1 MNHNY and CDR2 SVGAGI (reference sequence). This CDR3 contains 13 residues. With V trimmed by 8 bases and J by 0 bases, 4 bases remained unmatched.

The chain is built from TRBV4-1 and TRBJ1-1; D may be TRBD1 (5 bases). This CDR3 has 13 amino acids. V lost 5 bases to trimming and J lost 5 bases, with 12 bases between them. Germline assignment: CDR1 MGHRA and CDR2 YSYEKL. This chain's CDR3 is CASSLAGVTEAFF. The CDR3 nucleotides are TGCGCCAGCAGCTTAGCGGGGGTAACTGAAGCTTTCTTT.

The chain recombines TRBV19 with TRBJ2-2; TRBD1 might be the D (5 bases). The ends were cut back, 0 bases at V and 6 bases at J, with 8 bases in the middle. The CDR3 covers 14 residues. Per germline, CDR1 LNHDA and CDR2 SQIVND (reference sequence). In DNA form, the CDR3 reads TGTGCCAGTAGTATAGATTTAGGGGCCGGGGAGCTGTTTTTT. It codes for CASSIDLGAGELFF.

This clone was picked up one time. The chain couples TRBV5-1 to TRBJ2-1, with 11 nucleotides matching TRBD2. Per germline, CDR1 SGHRS and CDR2 YFSETQ. The J segment lost 2 bases and the V segment lost 0 bases, leaving 10 bases of the junction unmatched. CDR3 length: 19 amino acids. CDR3 DNA sequence: TGCGCCAGCAGCTTGGTCCCTCTAGCGGGAGGAGGGACCTACAATGAGCAGTTCTTC. Protein product: CASSLVPLAGGGTYNEQFF. The whole variable domain, filled in from reference TRBV5-1 and TRBJ2-1, reads KAGVTQTPRYLIKTRGQQVTLSCSPISGHRSVSWYQQTPGQGLQFLFEYFSETQRNKGNFPGRFSGRQFSNSRSEMNVSTLELGDSALYLCASSLVPLAGGGTYNEQFFGPGTRLTVL.

For this clone: The sample holds other DNA sequences that translate to the same CDR3. The chain recombines TRBV28 with TRBJ2-3; perhaps TRBD1 as D (5 bases). CDR3 length equals 13 residues. Germline V gene sequence: CDR1 MDHEN, CDR2 SYDVKM. Trimming stripped 4 bases from V and 0 bases from J, with 5 bases between. The CDR3 reads CASSSGSTDTQYF. In DNA form, the CDR3 reads TGTGCCAGCAGTTCAGGGAGCACAGATACGCAGTATTTT.

V gene TRBV6-5 combines with J gene TRBJ1-3; tentatively, D is TRBD1 (5 bases). The CDR3 totals 15 residues. V was trimmed by 1 base and J by 4 bases, leaving 11 bases between them. Germline assignment: CDR1 MNHEY and CDR2 SVGAGI. The CDR3 loop is CASSYLAGRGNTIYF. CDR3 sequence (DNA): TGTGCCAGCAGTTACTTGGCAGGGCGGGGAAACACCATATATTTT.

This clone turned up a few times. The chain employs TRBV2 and TRBJ2-7, with 7 bases identical to TRBD2. V gave up 5 bases and J gave up 3 bases; unmatched junction bases: 1. Germline CDR1 SNHLY, CDR2 FYNNEI. The CDR3 covers 12 residues. The CDR3 loop reads CASSPSGYEQYF. The CDR3 coding sequence is TGTGCCAGCAGTCCTAGCGGCTACGAGCAGTACTTC.

The chain carries TRBV19 and TRBJ2-5; D unclear. Germline-derived CDR1 and CDR2 are LNHDA and SQIVND (reference sequence). V was clipped by 1 base and J by 0 bases, with 9 bases between them. CDR3 length: 15 residues. This chain's CDR3 is CASSIGGRNQETQYF. In DNA, the CDR3 is TGTGCCAGTAGTATAGGTGGCAGGAACCAAGAGACCCAGTACTTC.